The text below deals with one T cell receptor (beta chain). This specimen belongs to a study of blood T cell repertoires in COVID-19. On the study more broadly: Material from acute and convalescent COVID-19 was sourced from the United States, Italy and Spain. Nucleic acid was either cDNA or gDNA, and it came from T cells, B-cell-depleted T cells, or PBMCs.

The CDR3 sequence is 13 residues long. Germline CDR1 is SGHTA and CDR2 is FQGNSA. The V end lost 3 bases, the J end lost 1 base, and 4 bases lay between the germline ends. Original methodology: Amplification from reference gene primers served as the basis for estimated nucleated cell counts. Profiled with immunoSEQ multiplex PCR; TCRdb holds only in-frame clones, not every one. V, J and clone size reflect that table, while D and trimming were determined from the DNA. The sample lists about 190,000 clones; just under 85% were seen once. The material sequenced was peripheral blood. This TCR was sampled from an older woman with active or convalescent COVID-19. The chain employs TRBV7-2 and TRBJ1-5; D gene uncertain. The CDR3 DNA is TGTGCCAGCAGCTTGAGCAGCAATCAGCCCCAGCATTTT. As protein: CASSLSSNQPQHF. The variable domain in full, with the rest retrieved from reference TRBV7-2 and TRBJ1-5, is GAGVSQSPSNKVTEKGKDVELRCDPISGHTALYWYRQSLGQGLEFLIYFQGNSAPDKSGLPSDRFSAERTGGSVSTLTIQRTQQEDSAVYLCASSLSSNQPQHFGDGTRLSIL.